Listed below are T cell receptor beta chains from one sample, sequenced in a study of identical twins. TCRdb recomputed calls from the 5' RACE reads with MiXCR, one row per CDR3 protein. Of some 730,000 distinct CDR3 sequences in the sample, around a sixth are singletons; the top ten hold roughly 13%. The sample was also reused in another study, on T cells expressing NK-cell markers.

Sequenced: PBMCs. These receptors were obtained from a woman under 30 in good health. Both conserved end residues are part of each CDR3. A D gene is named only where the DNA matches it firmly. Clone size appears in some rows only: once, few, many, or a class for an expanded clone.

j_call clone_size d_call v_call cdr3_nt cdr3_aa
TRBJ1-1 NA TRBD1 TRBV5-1 TGCGCCAGCAGCTTCGGACAGGCTGAGAACACTGAAGCTTTCTTT CASSFGQAENTEAFF
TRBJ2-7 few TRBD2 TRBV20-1 TGCAGTGCTAGGCGGGCGGGAGAAAACTACGAGCAGTACTTC CSARRAGENYEQYF
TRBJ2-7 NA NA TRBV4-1 TGCGCCAGCAGCCAAGTCGCGCAGAGCTACGAGCAGTACTTC CASSQVAQSYEQYF
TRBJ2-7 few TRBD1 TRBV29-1 TGCAGCGTCGCGACAGGGGGCTCCTACGAGCAGTACTTC CSVATGGSYEQYF
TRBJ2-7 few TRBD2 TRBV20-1 TGCAGTGCTAGAGATCTAGCGGAAAATTACGAGCAGTACTTC CSARDLAENYEQYF
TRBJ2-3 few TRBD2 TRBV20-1 TGCAGTGCTCCACAACTAGCGGGGGGGCTGGCAGATACGCAGTATTTT CSAPQLAGGLADTQYF
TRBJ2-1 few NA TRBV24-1 TGTGCCACCAGTGACCCAGGGGCTTGGAATGAGCAGTTCTTC CATSDPGAWNEQFF
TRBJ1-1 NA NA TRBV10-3 TGTGCCATCAGTGAACGGCCGTCCGGAGGAGCTTTCTTT CAISERPSGGAFF
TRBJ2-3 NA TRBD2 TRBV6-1 TGTGCCAGCAGTAAACGGACTAGCGGAAACACAGATACGCAGTATTTT CASSKRTSGNTDTQYF
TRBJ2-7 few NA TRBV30 TGTGCCTGTACCGGGCAGGGGAGTTATTACGAGCAGTACTTC CACTGQGSYYEQYF
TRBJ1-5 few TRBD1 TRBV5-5 TGTGCCAGCAGCTTGGGACAGGGGGCCTACAATCAGCCCCAGCATTTT CASSLGQGAYNQPQHF
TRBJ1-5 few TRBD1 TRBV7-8 TGTGCCAGCAGCTTAGGGACAGGGGTTGGACAGCCCCAGCATTTT CASSLGTGVGQPQHF
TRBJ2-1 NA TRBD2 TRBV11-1 TGTGCCAGCAGCTTAGCCGGATATGGGACTAGCGGTATCAATGAGCAGTTCTTC CASSLAGYGTSGINEQFF
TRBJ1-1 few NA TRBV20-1 TGCAGTGCTAGCGGGGGTTACACTATGAACACTGAAGCTTTCTTT CSASGGYTMNTEAFF
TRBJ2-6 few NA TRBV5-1 TGCGCCAGCAGCTTGGCCTCCGGGACGGTTACCTCTGGGGCCAACGTCCTGACTTTC CASSLASGTVTSGANVLTF
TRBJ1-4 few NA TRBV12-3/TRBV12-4 TGTGCCAGCAGTCTCCGGACGTATAAACTGTTTTTT CASSLRTYKLFF
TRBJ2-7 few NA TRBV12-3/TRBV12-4 TGTGCCAGCAGTTTAACTACAGCCGAGCAGTACTTC CASSLTTAEQYF
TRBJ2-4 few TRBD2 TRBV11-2 TGTGCCAGCAGCCCGCGACTAGCAAACATTCAGTACTTC CASSPRLANIQYF
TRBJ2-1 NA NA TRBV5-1 TGCGCCAGCAGACACCTGAGGGCGGGACAATTGGATGAGCAGTTCTTC CASRHLRAGQLDEQFF
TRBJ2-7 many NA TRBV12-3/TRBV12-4 TGTGCCAGCAGTACCGAGAGCGGAGGCTCCTACGAGCAGTACTTC CASSTESGGSYEQYF
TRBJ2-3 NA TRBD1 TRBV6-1 TGTGCCAGCAGCACCGGGACAGCAGCAGATACGCAGTATTTT CASSTGTAADTQYF
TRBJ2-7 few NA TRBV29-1 TGCAGCGTTGCCCACTACGAGCAGTACTTC CSVAHYEQYF
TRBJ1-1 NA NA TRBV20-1 TGCAGTGTCAGGCCGGGGGGGAACACTGAAGCTTTCTTT CSVRPGGNTEAFF